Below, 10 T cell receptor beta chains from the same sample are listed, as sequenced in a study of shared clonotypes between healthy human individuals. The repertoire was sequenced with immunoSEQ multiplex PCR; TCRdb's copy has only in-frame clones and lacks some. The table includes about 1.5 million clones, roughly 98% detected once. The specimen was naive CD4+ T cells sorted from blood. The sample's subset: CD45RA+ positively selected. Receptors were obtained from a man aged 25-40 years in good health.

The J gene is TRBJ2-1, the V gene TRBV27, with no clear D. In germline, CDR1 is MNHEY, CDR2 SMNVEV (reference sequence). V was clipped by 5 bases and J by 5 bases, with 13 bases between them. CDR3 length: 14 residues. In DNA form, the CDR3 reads TGTGCCAGCAGTGTAATCGCCAGTAACAATGAGCAGTTCTTC. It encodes CASSVIASNNEQFF.

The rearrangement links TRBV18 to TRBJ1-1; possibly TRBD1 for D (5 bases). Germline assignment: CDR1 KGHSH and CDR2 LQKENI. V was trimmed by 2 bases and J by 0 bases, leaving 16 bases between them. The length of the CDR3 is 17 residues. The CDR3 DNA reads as TGTGCCAGCTCACCAAAAGGGCCTACGGGGGTGAACACTGAAGCTTTCTTT. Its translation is CASSPKGPTGVNTEAFF. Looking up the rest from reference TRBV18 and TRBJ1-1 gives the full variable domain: NAGVMQNPRHLVRRRGQEARLRCSPMKGHSHVYWYRQLPEEGLKFMVYLQKENIIDESGMPKERFSAEFPKEGPSILRIQQVVRGDSAAYFCASSPKGPTGVNTEAFFGQGTRLTVV.

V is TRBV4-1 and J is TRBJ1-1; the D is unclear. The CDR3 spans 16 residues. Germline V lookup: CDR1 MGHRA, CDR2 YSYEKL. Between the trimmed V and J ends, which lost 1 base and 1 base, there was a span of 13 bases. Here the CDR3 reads CASSQVWARKNTEAFF. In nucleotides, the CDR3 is TGCGCCAGCAGCCAAGTGTGGGCCCGCAAGAACACTGAAGCTTTCTTT.

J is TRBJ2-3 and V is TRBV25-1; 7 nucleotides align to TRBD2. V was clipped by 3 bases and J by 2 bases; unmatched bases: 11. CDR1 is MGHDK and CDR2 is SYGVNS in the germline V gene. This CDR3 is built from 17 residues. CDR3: CASSDPAREFLTDTQYF. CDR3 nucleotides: TGTGCCAGCAGTGACCCAGCGCGGGAGTTTCTCACAGATACGCAGTATTTT.

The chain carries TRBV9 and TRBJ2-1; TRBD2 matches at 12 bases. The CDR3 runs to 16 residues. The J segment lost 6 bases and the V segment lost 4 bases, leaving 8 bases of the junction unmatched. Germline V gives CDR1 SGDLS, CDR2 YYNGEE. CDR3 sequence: CASSPRLAGVSNEQFF. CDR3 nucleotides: TGTGCCAGCAGCCCTCGACTAGCGGGAGTTAGCAATGAGCAGTTCTTC.

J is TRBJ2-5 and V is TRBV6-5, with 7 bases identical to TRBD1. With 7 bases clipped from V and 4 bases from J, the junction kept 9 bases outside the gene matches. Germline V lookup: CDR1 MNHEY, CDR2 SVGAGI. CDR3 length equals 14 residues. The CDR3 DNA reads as TGTGCCAGCACCACTGACAGGGTCGGAGAGACCCAGTACTTC. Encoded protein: CASTTDRVGETQYF.

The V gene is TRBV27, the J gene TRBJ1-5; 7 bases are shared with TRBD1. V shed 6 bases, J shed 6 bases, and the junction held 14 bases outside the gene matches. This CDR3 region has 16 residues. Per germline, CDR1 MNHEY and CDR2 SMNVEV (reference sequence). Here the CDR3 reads CASRPDGRQGSQPQHF. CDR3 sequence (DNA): TGTGCCAGCAGGCCAGACGGTCGACAGGGTAGTCAGCCCCAGCATTTT.

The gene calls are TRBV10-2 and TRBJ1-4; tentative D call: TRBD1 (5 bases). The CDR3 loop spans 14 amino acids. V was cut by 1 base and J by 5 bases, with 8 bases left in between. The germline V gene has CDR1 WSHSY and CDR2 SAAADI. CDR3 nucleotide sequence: TGCGCCAGCAGTGAGTGGGGGTCGAATGAAAAACTGTTTTTT. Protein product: CASSEWGSNEKLFF.

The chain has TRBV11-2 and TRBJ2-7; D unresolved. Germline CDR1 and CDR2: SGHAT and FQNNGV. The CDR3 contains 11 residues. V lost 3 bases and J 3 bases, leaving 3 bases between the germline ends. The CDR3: CASSFYYEQYF. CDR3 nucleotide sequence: TGTGCCAGCAGCTTTTACTACGAGCAGTACTTC.

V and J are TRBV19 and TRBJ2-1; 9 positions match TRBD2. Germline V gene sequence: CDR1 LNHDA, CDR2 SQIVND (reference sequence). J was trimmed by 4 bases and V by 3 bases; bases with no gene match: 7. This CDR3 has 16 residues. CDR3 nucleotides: TGTGCCAGTAGTATGCGCGCTAGCGGGACATACAATGAGCAGTTCTTC. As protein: CASSMRASGTYNEQFF. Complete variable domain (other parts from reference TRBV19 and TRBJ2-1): DGGITQSPKYLFRKEGQNVTLSCEQNLNHDAMYWYRQDPGQGLRLIYYSQIVNDFQKGDIAEGYSVSREKKESFPLTVTSAQKNPTAFYLCASSMRASGTYNEQFFGPGTRLTVL.